These 27 T cell receptor beta chains were sequenced from one sample in a study of Graves' ophthalmopathy and Graves' hyperthyroidism. RNA transcripts were the template, and TCR beta CDR3 regions were amplified from them. Investigators did first-round RT-PCR with HTBI primers, then second-round multiplex PCR. MiXCR, applied by TCRdb to the multiplex PCR reads, yields one record per CDR3 protein. Of 500,000 to 800,000 distinct CDR3 sequences listed, approximately 39% are singletons. Sequencing used peripheral blood. The receptors here all came from an adult man with Graves' ophthalmopathy.

V is TRBV29-1 and J is TRBJ1-2; 8 nucleotides align to TRBD1. Germline CDR1 reads SQVTM; CDR2 reads ANQGSEA. The CDR3 spans 11 residues. In DNA form, the CDR3 reads TGCGCGGTGACAGGGGAGTATGGCTACACCTTC. It translates to CAVTGEYGYTF. Using reference TRBV29-1 and TRBJ1-2 for the parts outside the CDR3, the full variable domain is SAVISQKPSRDICQRGTSLTIQCQVDSQVTMMFWYRQQPGQSLTLIATANQGSEATYESGFVIDKFPISRPNLTFSTLTVSNMSPEDSSIYLCAVTGEYGYTFGSGTRLTVV.

Ten or more counts support this clonotype. The chain combines TRBV7-8 with TRBJ1-5; the D is unclear. The CDR3 runs 15 residues. CDR1 and CDR2 (germline): SGHVS, FQNEAQ. Trimming left V 0 bases short and J 1 base short, with 7 bases between. The CDR3 region has the DNA TGTGCCAGCAGCTTAGCCGCGACAAGCAATCAGCCCCAGCATTTT. Protein sequence: CASSLAATSNQPQHF.

This clonotype was seen just once. This likely comes from a read error, as the CDR3 has no conserved phenylalanine or tryptophan at its end. The rearrangement links TRBV10-3 to TRBJ1-5; D remains unclear. Germline CDR1 reads ENHRY; CDR2 reads SYGVKD. The CDR3 is 12 amino acids. V shed 5 bases and J shed 6 bases, with 8 bases lying between them. CDR3 protein: CAISKISQPQHS. The CDR3 bases are TGTGCCATCAGTAAGATAAGTCAGCCCCAGCATTCT.

A word on this clonotype: It may be a read error: a sequence one base away is much more abundant. V usage is TRBV19 and J usage is TRBJ1-3; 8 nucleotides line up with TRBD1. The germline CDR1 and CDR2 sequences are LNHDA and SQIVND (reference sequence). The CDR3 spans 15 residues. The CDR3 bases are TGTGCCGGTAGCGTAACAGGGGGCTCTGGAAACACCATATATTTT. Its translation: CAGSVTGGSGNTIYF.

The sample holds many counts of this clonotype. This sequence joins TRBV20-1 and TRBJ1-5, with D uncertain. Germline V lookup: CDR1 DFQATT, CDR2 SNEGSKA (reference sequence). The CDR3 has 14 residues. Trimming stripped 1 base from V and 0 bases from J, with 7 bases between. The CDR3 region has the DNA TGCAGTGCTAGAGCGGGGAATAGCAATCAGCCCCAGCATTTT. This sequence encodes CSARAGNSNQPQHF.

This clonotype was detected ten times or more. J is TRBJ2-7 and V is TRBV10-3; TRBD1 or TRBD2 may be the D gene (5 bases each). The CDR3 extends over 13 amino acids. Trimming cost V 2 bases and J 3 bases, with 8 bases left between them. Germline-derived CDR1 and CDR2 are ENHRY and SYGVKD. CDR3 nucleotides: TGTGCCATCAGTGAGCCAGGGAGCTACGAGCAGTACTTC. Amino acids: CAISEPGSYEQYF.

This clonotype was counted a single time. This could be a read error, since a much larger clone is one nucleotide away. The chain carries TRBV7-2 and TRBJ1-2; D may be TRBD1 (5 bases). Germline CDR1 is SGHTA and CDR2 is FQGNSA. The CDR3 has 16 residues. DNA of the CDR3: TGTGCCAGCAGCTTAGCGCGGACACCCACTAACTATGGCCACACCTTC. Protein sequence: CASSLARTPTNYGHTF.

The chain has TRBV6-5 and TRBJ1-1; D might be TRBD1 (6 bases). The V end lost 0 bases, the J end lost 3 bases, and 14 bases lay between the germline ends. The CDR3 has 16 residues. Looked up from germline, CDR1 is MNHEY and CDR2 is SVGAGI. The CDR3 region is CASSYSLRGGDTEAFF. CDR3 nucleotide sequence: TGTGCCAGCAGTTACTCGTTGAGGGGGGGGGACACTGAAGCTTTCTTT.

This clonotype was counted ten times or more. The chain joins TRBV29-1 to TRBJ1-1; the D is unclear. There are 15 residues in the CDR3. Germline V gene data show CDR1 as SQVTM and CDR2 as ANQGSEA. CDR3 bases: TGCACCGGCTTAGTTAAAGTGGGAGGTAACACTGAAGCTTTCTTT. Translated: CTGLVKVGGNTEAFF.

Concerning this clonotype itself: A much bigger clone sits one base away, suggesting this may be a read error. This chain connects TRBV24-1 to TRBJ2-5; 13 bases align to TRBD2. Germline-derived CDR1 and CDR2 are KGHDR and SFDVKD. This CDR3 spans 15 amino acids. Here the CDR3 reads CASSSGLAGKETQYF. The CDR3 coding sequence is TGTGCCAGCAGTTCGGGACTAGCGGGAAAAGAGACCCAGTACTTC.

The genes are TRBV12-3 or TRBV12-4 and TRBJ1-2; no firm D call. This CDR3 region has 14 residues. The V gene lost 3 bases and the J gene lost 4 bases, with 12 bases spanning the gap. CDR3 sequence: CASSFRERIYGYTF. The CDR3 DNA follows: TGTGCCAGCAGTTTCCGGGAAAGGATCTATGGCTACACCTTC.

This clonotype has ten or more counts. The rearrangement uses TRBV6-5 and TRBJ2-7; 10 bases are a match to TRBD2. The CDR3 totals 13 residues. Trimming cost V 5 bases and J 3 bases; bases outside gene matches: 1. CDR1 and CDR2 (germline): MNHEY, SVGAGI. The CDR3 reads CASSSGGDYEQYF. CDR3 in DNA: TGTGCCAGCAGTAGCGGGGGGGACTACGAGCAGTACTTC.

In its sample, this clonotype was seen many times. This chain uses TRBV7-3 with TRBJ2-2, with TRBD2 matching 9 bases. CDR1 and CDR2 (germline): SGHTA, FQGTGA. This CDR3 region has 15 residues. The V gene end was trimmed by 5 bases and the J gene end by 5 bases; junction bases not matched to a gene: 6. CDR3: CASSKGLATTGELFF. The CDR3 coding sequence is TGTGCCAGCAGCAAGGGACTAGCTACGACCGGGGAGCTGTTTTTT.

The rearrangement joins TRBV19 to TRBJ2-5; a possible D gene is TRBD2 (5 bases). Germline lookup yields CDR1 LNHDA and CDR2 SQIVND (reference sequence). The CDR3 totals 12 residues. V lost 7 bases to trimming and J lost 3 bases, with 9 bases between them. CDR3 amino acids: CASTPREETQYF. CDR3 in DNA: TGTGCCAGTACCCCGAGGGAAGAGACCCAGTACTTC.

A remark on this clonotype: At one of its ends the junction is not consistent with the germline gene, which may arise from a read error. The CDR3 loop reads CASSYRLPGSNSPLHF. The CDR3 DNA follows: TGTGCCAGCAGTTACCGGCTGCCAGGGAGCAATTCACCCCTCCACTTT. The chain has TRBV10-3 and TRBJ1-6, with D tentatively TRBD1 (5 bases). Germline V lookup: CDR1 ENHRY, CDR2 SYGVKD. The CDR3 is 16 residues long.

The J gene is TRBJ1-5, the V gene TRBV19; TRBD1 matches 8 bases. The CDR3 has 16 amino acids. Looked up from germline, CDR1 is LNHDA and CDR2 is SQIVND (reference sequence). Trimming at V came to 11 bases and at J to 4 bases, leaving 16 bases not matched to a gene. The CDR3 loop is CARSQAGTGGNQPQHF. CDR3 bases: TGTGCCCGCAGCCAAGCCGGGACAGGTGGTAATCAGCCCCAGCATTTT.

Comment on this clonotype: A much larger clonotype is one base distant, so this may be a read error. This chain uses TRBV7-2 with TRBJ2-2; 12 bases are shared with TRBD2. Germline CDR1 is SGHTA and CDR2 is FQGNSA. V trimming: 5 bases; J trimming: 0 bases; junction bases outside the gene matches: 7. The CDR3 has 18 residues. CDR3 sequence: CASSLRLAGAANTGELFF. The CDR3 coding sequence is TGTGCCAGCAGCCTTCGACTAGCGGGGGCCGCGAACACCGGGGAGCTGTTTTTT.

The rearrangement links TRBV12-3 or TRBV12-4 to TRBJ2-3, with 9 bases aligning to TRBD2. V shed 3 bases and J 1 base; nucleotides not matched to a gene: 11. The CDR3 totals 18 residues. The CDR3 loop reads CASSFGLAGPRGTDTQYF. CDR3 sequence (DNA): TGTGCCAGCAGTTTCGGGCTAGCGGGACCGCGGGGCACAGATACGCAGTATTTT.

To note about this clonotype: A read error may explain this, as a much larger clone is one base away. This rearrangement joins TRBV5-1 to TRBJ1-6; D unclear. The CDR3 loop spans 13 amino acids. Germline CDR1 and CDR2: SGHRS and YFSETQ. CDR3 coding DNA: TGTGCCAGCAGCTTTGAGAGACCTTCACCCCTCCACTTT. This sequence encodes CASSFERPSPLHF.

As for this clonotype: Compared with germline, one end of the junction differs, possibly owing to a read error. The J gene is TRBJ2-7, the V gene TRBV25-1; the D gene could be TRBD1 or TRBD2 (6 bases each). CDR1 is MGHDK and CDR2 is SYGVNS in the germline V gene. The CDR3 length is 16 residues. The chain's CDR3 is CASSGTGTSYTYEQHF. In DNA, the CDR3 is TGTGCCAGCAGTGGAACAGGGACTTCATACACCTACGAGCAGCACTTC.

In its sample, this clonotype was seen a few times. The chain has TRBV5-1 and TRBJ2-5, with no clear D. The CDR3 totals 15 residues. Germline V lookup: CDR1 SGHRS, CDR2 YFSETQ. The V end was cut by 2 bases, the J end by 2 bases, with 13 bases between. The CDR3, as DNA: TGCGCCAGCAGCTTTCCCGGCGATCGACAAGAGACCCAGTACTTC. Amino acids: CASSFPGDRQETQYF. The full variable domain, in which reference TRBV5-1 and TRBJ2-5 provide the parts outside the CDR3, is KAGVTQTPRYLIKTRGQQVTLSCSPISGHRSVSWYQQTPGQGLQFLFEYFSETQRNKGNFPGRFSGRQFSNSRSEMNVSTLELGDSALYLCASSFPGDRQETQYFGPGTRLLVL.

This clonotype was counted many times. V and J are TRBV19 and TRBJ1-2; D unresolved. Trimming cost V 6 bases and J 4 bases, with 9 bases left between them. This CDR3 spans 12 amino acids. Germline V gives CDR1 LNHDA, CDR2 SQIVND (reference sequence). Written as DNA, the CDR3 is TGTGCCAGTAGACCAGGAACCTATGGCTACACCTTC. Its translation is CASRPGTYGYTF.

This clonotype was seen many times. The chain couples TRBV11-2 to TRBJ2-7; tentatively, D is TRBD1 or TRBD2 (5 bases each). The length of the CDR3 is 14 residues. V lost 5 bases, J lost 2 bases, and 13 bases lay in between. Germline V gene lookup returns CDR1 SGHAT and CDR2 FQNNGV. The CDR3 region is CASSTSRDPYEQYF. The CDR3 DNA follows: TGTGCCAGCAGCACCAGTCGGGACCCCTACGAGCAGTACTTC.

The chain uses TRBV29-1 and TRBJ2-4; 10 bases line up with TRBD2. The CDR3 is 13 residues long. The V gene's germline CDR1 is SQVTM and CDR2 ANQGSEA. The V and J ends lost 3 bases and 12 bases, in that order; junction bases with no gene match: 8. The CDR3 DNA follows: TGCAGCGTTGAGGCCAGCGGGAGGGCCGATCAGTACTTC. Translation gives CSVEASGRADQYF.

This chain links TRBV28 with TRBJ1-5, with TRBD1 as a possible D gene (5 bases). Germline V gene data show CDR1 as MDHEN and CDR2 as SYDVKM. The V end was cut by 11 bases, the J end by 1 base, with 15 bases between. CDR3 length equals 14 residues. CDR3 sequence reads: CASWGGVSNQPQHF. DNA of the CDR3: TGTGCCTCTTGGGGGGGGGTGAGCAATCAGCCCCAGCATTTT.

V is TRBV11-2 and J is TRBJ1-1; no clear D gene. Trimming removed 8 bases at V and 2 bases at J, with 15 bases between. The CDR3 consists of 14 residues. Germline values: CDR1 SGHAT, CDR2 FQNNGV. CDR3 sequence: CASSPGEVNTEAFF. The CDR3 nucleotides read TGTGCCAGCTCACCCGGGGAGGTTAACACTGAAGCTTTCTTT.

The chain carries TRBV7-2 and TRBJ1-2; 7 bases line up with TRBD1. This CDR3 has 17 amino acids. Germline CDR1 reads SGHTA; CDR2 reads FQGNSA. Germline trimming cut 2 bases from V and 4 bases from J; bases unmatched to any gene: 13. The CDR3 loop reads CASSLWLRGGGAYGYTF. The CDR3 coding sequence is TGTGCCAGCAGCTTATGGCTCAGGGGAGGGGGCGCCTATGGCTACACCTTC.